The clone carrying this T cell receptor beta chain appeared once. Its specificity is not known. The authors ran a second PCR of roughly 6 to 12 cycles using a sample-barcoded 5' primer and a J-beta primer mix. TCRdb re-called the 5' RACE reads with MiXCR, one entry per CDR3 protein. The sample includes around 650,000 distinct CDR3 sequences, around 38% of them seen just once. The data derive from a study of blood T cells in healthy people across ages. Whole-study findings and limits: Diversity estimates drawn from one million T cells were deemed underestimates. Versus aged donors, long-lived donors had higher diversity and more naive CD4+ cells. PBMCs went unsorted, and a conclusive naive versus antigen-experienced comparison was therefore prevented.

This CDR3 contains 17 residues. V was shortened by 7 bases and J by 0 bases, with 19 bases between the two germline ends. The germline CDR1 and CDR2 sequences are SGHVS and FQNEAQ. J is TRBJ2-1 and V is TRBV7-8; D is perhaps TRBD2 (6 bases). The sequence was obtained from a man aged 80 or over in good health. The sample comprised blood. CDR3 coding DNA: TGTGCCAGCACTGGACTCGGGGACTCGAGCTCCTACAATGAGCAGTTCTTC. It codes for CASTGLGDSSSYNEQFF.